This T cell receptor (beta chain) comes out of a study of T-cell reconstitution after alpha-beta-depleted transplantation in children. General study results and limits: It was surviving recipient T cells and thymic progenitors that gave some patients high TCRbeta diversity at day 60. Reported findings indicate that, about two months after transplant, alpha-beta T cells came from several hundred expanded clones, which were derived from non-depleted graft cells. T-cell numbers and diversity one year post-transplant derived largely from freshly generated T cells.

Molecular barcoding with unique molecular identifiers was used for the TCRbeta library. One entry per CDR3 protein, called by TCRdb with MiXCR from the PCR reads. Of 600,000 to 700,000 distinct CDR3 sequences listed, about 12% are singletons. CDR1 WSHSY and CDR2 SAAADI come from the germline V gene. This CDR3 spans 15 amino acids. V shed 2 bases and J 7 bases; nucleotides not matched to a gene: 4. Only a few counts were recorded for this clonotype. Its specificity is unknown. This clonotype originated in a girl aged 2 to 10 with congenital amegakaryocytic thrombocytopenia, due to receive a stem cell transplant. The genes are TRBV10-2 and TRBJ2-1, with TRBD2 matching over 11 bases. The sample was PBMCs, taken before TCRalphabeta/CD19-depleted stem cell transplant. CDR3 protein: CASSEPTSGANEQFF. The CDR3 region has the DNA TGCGCCAGCAGTGAGCCGACTAGCGGGGCGAATGAGCAGTTCTTC.